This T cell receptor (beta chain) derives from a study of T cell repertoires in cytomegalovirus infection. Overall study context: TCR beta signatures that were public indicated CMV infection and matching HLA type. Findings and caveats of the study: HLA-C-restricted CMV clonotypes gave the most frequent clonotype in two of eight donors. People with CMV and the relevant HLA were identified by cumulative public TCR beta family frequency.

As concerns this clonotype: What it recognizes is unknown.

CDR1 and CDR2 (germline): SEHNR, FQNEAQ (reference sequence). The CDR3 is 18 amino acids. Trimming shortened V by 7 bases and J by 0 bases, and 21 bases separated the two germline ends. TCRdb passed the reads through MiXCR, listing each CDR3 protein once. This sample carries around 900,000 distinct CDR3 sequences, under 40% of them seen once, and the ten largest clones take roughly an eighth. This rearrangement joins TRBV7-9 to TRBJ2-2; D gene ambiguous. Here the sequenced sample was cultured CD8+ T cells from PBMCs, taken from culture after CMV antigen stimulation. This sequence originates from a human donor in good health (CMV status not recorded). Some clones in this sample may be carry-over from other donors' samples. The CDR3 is CASKPLVVGYPNTGELFF. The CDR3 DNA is TGTGCCAGCAAGCCCTTGGTAGTGGGGTACCCGAACACCGGGGAGCTGTTTTTT.